Below are 10 T cell receptor beta chains sequenced from a single sample in a study of blood T cell repertoires in COVID-19. TCRdb's table, derived via immunoSEQ multiplex PCR, lists solely in-frame clones and lacks some. The sample includes some 200,000 clones, roughly 84% of them seen just once. Sample: peripheral blood. These receptors were collected from a human donor with acute or convalescent COVID-19. The donor label of this sample is uncertain.

The V call is TRBV15, the J call TRBJ2-7; 10 bases are a match to TRBD1. The CDR3 runs to 14 residues. V was pared by 5 bases and J by 3 bases, with 4 bases of the junction left unmatched. Germline CDR1 reads LNHNV; CDR2 reads YYDKDF (reference sequence). CDR3 amino acids: CATSAWDRGYEQYF. CDR3 in DNA: TGTGCCACCAGCGCATGGGACAGGGGCTACGAGCAGTACTTC.

The CDR3 is CASSIERLGGLAGGTDTQYF. The CDR3 region has the DNA TGTGCCAGTAGTATAGAGCGTTTGGGCGGACTAGCGGGAGGCACAGATACGCAGTATTTT. The chain joins TRBV19 to TRBJ2-3; TRBD2 aligns across 13 bases. The CDR3 has 20 amino acids. From germline, CDR1 is LNHDA and CDR2 SQIVND (reference sequence). With V trimmed by 0 bases and J by 1 base, 10 bases remained unmatched.

The chain uses TRBV7-9 and TRBJ2-3, with 12 bases matching TRBD2. CDR3 length: 16 amino acids. The germline V gene has CDR1 SEHNR and CDR2 FQNEAQ (reference sequence). After removal of 2 bases from V and 4 bases from J, the junction contained 4 bases not matched to a gene. As DNA, the CDR3 is TGTGCCAGCAGCTTACTAGCGGGAGGGCACGCAGATACGCAGTATTTT. The encoded protein is CASSLLAGGHADTQYF.

The chain recombines TRBV4-2 with TRBJ1-2; 7 bases agree with TRBD1. This CDR3 region has 13 residues. Per the germline V gene, CDR1 is LGHNA and CDR2 is YNFKEQ. The V segment lost 3 bases and the J segment 6 bases; nucleotides outside the gene matches: 4. CDR3 DNA sequence: TGTGCCAGCAGCCACCCTCAGGGGGATGGCTACACCTTC. It specifies CASSHPQGDGYTF.

The CDR3: CAWSVGHGGEKLFF. The CDR3 DNA is TGTGCCTGGAGTGTGGGGCATGGTGGTGAAAAACTGTTTTTT. The J gene is TRBJ1-4, the V gene TRBV30, with D maybe TRBD1 (5 bases). Germline V gene data show CDR1 as GTSNPN and CDR2 as SVGIG (reference sequence). Trimming removed 0 bases from V and 7 bases from J, with 12 bases in between. The CDR3 loop spans 14 amino acids.

CDR3 amino acids: CASSIPGTGSNQPQHF. CDR3 sequence (DNA): TGTGCCAGTAGTATTCCCGGGACAGGGTCCAATCAGCCCCAGCATTTT. The V gene is TRBV19, the J gene TRBJ1-5; 9 bases match TRBD1. V trimming: 3 bases; J trimming: 3 bases; junction bases outside the gene matches: 6. Germline values: CDR1 LNHDA, CDR2 SQIVND (reference sequence). The CDR3 contains 16 residues.

This clone was found a few times. This rearrangement joins TRBV10-1 to TRBJ2-7, with a possible D match to TRBD1 (5 bases). V was clipped by 0 bases and J by 2 bases, with 11 bases between them. This CDR3 region has 15 residues. The V gene's germline CDR1 is WNHNN and CDR2 SYGVQD (reference sequence). The DNA of the CDR3 is TGCGCCAGCAGTGAGTCAAGGGGTCTAACCTACGAGCAGTACTTC. This codes for CASSESRGLTYEQYF.

In its sample, this clone was seen once. This rearrangement joins TRBV5-6 to TRBJ2-7, with 9 bases fitting TRBD1. J was trimmed by 3 bases and V by 0 bases; bases with no gene match: 13. Germline V gene sequence: CDR1 SGHDT, CDR2 YYEEEE. This CDR3 is built from 18 residues. CDR3 bases: TGTGCCAGCAGCTTGGGGACAGGGGACCCCGCGGGGCACTACGAGCAGTACTTC. It translates to CASSLGTGDPAGHYEQYF.

This clone was detected once. The rearrangement joins TRBV21-1 to TRBJ2-1; the table calls TRBD2, which could not be checked here. TRBV21-1 is termed a pseudogene. The CDR3 runs to 13 residues. The CDR3 region is CASSKGGGNEQFF. CDR3 nucleotide sequence: TGTGCCAGCAGCAAGGGAGGGGGGAATGAGCAGTTCTTC.

This chain joins TRBV4-1 and TRBJ2-1; TRBD2 agrees at 9 bases. CDR3 size: 14 residues. The J segment lost 4 bases and the V segment lost 6 bases, leaving 4 bases of the junction unmatched. CDR1 MGHRA and CDR2 YSYEKL come from the germline V gene. The CDR3, as DNA: TGCGCCAGCAGTCTAGCGGGGCGATACAATGAGCAGTTCTTC. Protein sequence: CASSLAGRYNEQFF.